The rows below give T cell receptor beta chains drawn from one sample of a study of T cells in localized non-small cell lung cancer. Profiling relied on immunoSEQ multiplex PCR, and the TCRdb table lists in-frame clones only, not all of them. This table holds about 1,500 clones, 22% found once. The sequences come from normal lung tissue next to the tumor, collected before any cancer treatment. The receptors come from a man aged 35 to 69 with stage II lung adenocarcinoma. The CDR3 runs from the conserved cysteine through the conserved F or W. The D gene is left open where the match is weak. Rows may omit the clone size; those that give it use once, few, many or a size class.

D gene	V gene	clone size	J gene	CDR3 protein	CDR3 DNA
NA	TRBV11-3	NA	TRBJ1-2	CASSSQDGDYGYTF	TGTGCCAGCAGCTCCCAGGACGGAGACTATGGCTACACCTTC
NA	TRBV6-8	NA	TRBJ2-3	CASSDSTTDTQYF	TGTGCCAGCAGTGACTCGACTACAGATACGCAGTATTTT
TRBD2	TRBV11-3	NA	TRBJ2-1	CASSHDLAGAEQFF	TGTGCCAGCAGCCACGACCTAGCGGGAGCTGAGCAGTTCTTC
TRBD2	TRBV29-1	once	TRBJ2-3	CSVETSGYTDTQYF	TGCAGCGTTGAGACTAGCGGATACACAGATACGCAGTATTTT
NA	TRBV9	few	TRBJ2-3	CASGGLSTDTQYF	TGTGCCAGCGGCGGGCTTAGCACAGATACGCAGTATTTT
NA	TRBV9	few	TRBJ2-7	CASSPEGGVEEQYF	TGTGCCAGCAGCCCAGAGGGGGGAGTGGAAGAGCAGTACTTC
NA	TRBV19	few	TRBJ1-4	CASSTRQSNEKLFF	TGTGCCAGTAGTACCCGACAGTCTAATGAAAAACTGTTTTTT
NA	TRBV7-4	NA	TRBJ1-2	CASSSVGGNPRRQDIYGYTF	TGTGCCAGCAGCTCCGTGGGGGGGAACCCACGTCGGCAGGACATCTATGGCTACACCTTC
NA	TRBV11-3	NA	TRBJ1-2	CASSLSPHPRGYTF	TGTGCCAGCAGCTTGAGTCCTCACCCCCGAGGCTACACCTTC
TRBD1	TRBV12-5	NA	TRBJ2-7	CASGLGDRVNEQYF	TGTGCTAGTGGTTTAGGGGACAGGGTCAACGAGCAGTACTTC
NA	TRBV11-3	medium-sized	TRBJ2-3	CASSSRDQGNTQYF	TGTGCCAGCAGCTCCCGGGACCAGGGAAATACGCAGTATTTT
NA	TRBV9	few	TRBJ2-2	CASRGAGTGELFF	TGTGCCAGCCGGGGGGCGGGCACCGGGGAGCTGTTTTTT
NA	TRBV9	few	TRBJ2-5	CASSVPGRETQYF	TGTGCCAGCAGCGTACCCGGAAGGGAGACCCAGTACTTC
NA	TRBV6-8	NA	TRBJ1-3	CAVGRHISGNTIYF	TGTGCCGTGGGCAGGCATATCTCTGGAAACACCATATATTTT
NA	TRBV14	NA	TRBJ2-5	CASSRGRPMEETQYF	TGTGCCAGCAGCCGCGGTCGGCCAATGGAAGAGACCCAGTACTTC
TRBD1	TRBV30	NA	TRBJ1-1	CAWRGDRVGYRDTEAFF	TGTGCCTGGAGAGGGGACAGGGTGGGGTATCGGGACACTGAAGCTTTCTTT
NA	TRBV12-5	NA	TRBJ1-1	CASGLVVGSGTEAFF	TGTGCTAGTGGTTTGGTTGTAGGGAGTGGAACTGAAGCTTTCTTT
NA	TRBV6-8	large	TRBJ2-1	CATRGRGTYNEQFF	TGTGCCACCCGGGGGCGGGGTACCTACAATGAGCAGTTCTTC
TRBD1	TRBV11-3	NA	TRBJ2-7	CASSLRGTGAYEQYF	TGTGCCAGCAGCTTACGAGGGACAGGAGCTTACGAGCAGTACTTC
TRBD1	TRBV11-3	few	TRBJ1-1	CASSLLSGGNTEAFF	TGTGCCAGCAGCCTGTTATCAGGGGGGAACACTGAAGCTTTCTTT
NA	TRBV9	few	TRBJ2-3	CASSEARGGEPPASTDTQYF	TGTGCCAGCAGTGAAGCACGAGGAGGAGAGCCGCCCGCTAGCACAGATACGCAGTATTTT
TRBD2	TRBV5-1	NA	TRBJ2-1	CASSPKGPPGGGEQFF	TGCGCCAGCAGCCCGAAGGGACCTCCCGGGGGGGGTGAGCAGTTCTTC
TRBD2	TRBV19	NA	TRBJ2-1	CASSTPPIAGDNEQFF	TGTGCCAGTAGTACCCCCCCAATAGCGGGGGACAATGAGCAGTTCTTC
NA	TRBV10-2	NA	TRBJ1-5	CASSDLNQPQHF	TGCGCCAGCAGTGATTTAAATCAGCCCCAGCATTTT
NA	TRBV6-8	medium-sized	TRBJ1-2	CASSGTPGVTGYTF	TGTGCCAGCAGTGGGACCCCGGGGGTTACTGGCTACACCTTC
NA	TRBV10-2	NA	TRBJ1-3	CASTRGQSAQVGQESGNTIYF	TGCGCCAGTACACGAGGTCAAAGCGCCCAGGTAGGGCAAGAGTCTGGAAACACCATATATTTT
NA	TRBV9	NA	TRBJ1-1	CASNLDPGGTEAFF	TGTGCCAGCAACCTGGACCCGGGGGGGACTGAAGCTTTCTTT
TRBD2	TRBV6-4	few	TRBJ2-7	CATLRGVEQYF	TGTGCCACCTTACGGGGGGTCGAGCAGTACTTC
NA	TRBV14	NA	TRBJ1-2	CASSQGVTFTKDYGYTF	TGTGCCAGCAGCCAAGGGGTAACGTTCACCAAAGACTATGGCTACACCTTC
TRBD2	TRBV19	NA	TRBJ2-7	CATRTSGSSGSEQYF	TGTGCCACAAGGACTAGCGGGAGTAGTGGGTCCGAGCAGTACTTC
NA	TRBV10-2	NA	TRBJ2-7	CASSESSTLSADEQYF	TGCGCCAGCAGTGAGTCTTCCACTCTGTCGGCGGACGAGCAGTACTTC
TRBD1	TRBV5-8	few	TRBJ1-1	CASRLTTGQKAFF	TGTGCCAGCAGGCTAACCACGGGACAGAAAGCTTTCTTT
NA	TRBV6-8	few	TRBJ1-5	CASSRDRSNQPQHF	TGTGCCAGCAGTCGGGACCGTAGCAATCAGCCCCAGCATTTT
NA	TRBV9	NA	TRBJ1-1	CASSVGEHRAGAEAFF	TGTGCCAGCAGCGTAGGTGAGCACAGGGCTGGAGCTGAAGCTTTCTTT
TRBD1	TRBV29-1	few	TRBJ2-2	CSVEGTGGGTTGELFF	TGCAGCGTTGAAGGGACAGGGGGCGGTACGACCGGGGAGCTGTTTTTT
NA	TRBV19	NA	TRBJ2-7	CASSIRAGHYEQYF	TGTGCCAGTAGTATCCGGGCAGGGCACTACGAGCAGTACTTC
NA	TRBV9	few	TRBJ2-5	CASSVRDQGQETQYF	TGTGCCAGCAGCGTAAGGGATCAGGGACAAGAGACCCAGTACTTC
NA	TRBV6-8	few	TRBJ2-2	CASRGSDGELFF	TGTGCCAGCAGGGGATCGGACGGGGAGCTGTTTTTT
NA	TRBV11-3	medium-sized	TRBJ2-5	CASSFGGVWETQYF	TGTGCCAGCAGCTTTGGAGGGGTTTGGGAGACCCAGTACTTC
TRBD1	TRBV11-3	NA	TRBJ2-5	CASSQRQGRETQYF	TGTGCCAGCAGCCAGCGACAGGGGAGGGAGACCCAGTACTTC
NA	TRBV6-9	few	TRBJ2-5	CASSPGDSGRETQYF	TGTGCCAGCAGTCCCGGGGACAGTGGGAGGGAGACCCAGTACTTC
NA	TRBV6-8	few	TRBJ1-4	CASSDGTNEKLFF	TGTGCCAGCAGTGACGGGACTAATGAAAAACTGTTTTTT
NA	TRBV19	NA	TRBJ2-7	CASSISENSYEQYF	TGTGCCAGTAGTATATCAGAAAATTCCTACGAGCAGTACTTC
TRBD1	TRBV11-3	NA	TRBJ1-2	CASSAGTAPQNYGYTF	TGTGCCAGCAGCGCGGGGACAGCCCCTCAAAACTATGGCTACACCTTC
NA	TRBV9	few	TRBJ1-1	CASSVVQVGNTEAFF	TGTGCCAGCAGCGTCGTTCAGGTGGGGAACACTGAAGCTTTCTTT
TRBD1	TRBV19	NA	TRBJ1-5	CASRFGQGEGNQPQHF	TGTGCCAGTAGATTTGGACAGGGCGAAGGCAATCAGCCCCAGCATTTT
NA	TRBV30	NA	TRBJ2-7	CAWRLGGAEQYF	TGTGCCTGGAGGCTAGGGGGGGCCGAGCAGTACTTC
TRBD1	TRBV6-8	NA	TRBJ1-6	CASSQGGNYSPLHF	TGTGCCAGCAGCCAGGGGGGAAACTATTCACCCCTCCACTTT
NA	TRBV10-1	NA	TRBJ2-7	CASPPVPGQEAYEQYF	TGCGCCAGCCCGCCTGTTCCGGGACAAGAAGCCTACGAGCAGTACTTC
TRBD1	TRBV9	NA	TRBJ2-7	CASSGHRGTVEQYF	TGTGCCAGCAGCGGACACAGGGGCACGGTCGAGCAGTACTTC
NA	TRBV18	few	TRBJ1-1	CASSPQTGTANTEAFF	TGTGCCAGCTCACCTCAAACCGGGACCGCGAACACTGAAGCTTTCTTT
NA	TRBV29-1	NA	TRBJ1-1	CSVEALSMNTEAFF	TGCAGCGTTGAAGCCCTGAGCATGAACACTGAAGCTTTCTTT
NA	TRBV30	NA	TRBJ2-1	CACSGNSSPHEQFF	TGTGCCTGCTCGGGCAACTCTTCCCCCCATGAGCAGTTCTTC
TRBD1	TRBV11-3	few	TRBJ1-1	CASSLSFPYRGYGTEAFF	TGTGCCAGCAGCCTTAGTTTCCCCTACAGGGGGTATGGCACTGAAGCTTTCTTT
TRBD2	TRBV4-1	once	TRBJ2-3	CASSLPYSGGRTDTQYF	TGCGCCAGCAGCCTTCCCTATAGCGGGGGGCGCACAGATACGCAGTATTTT
TRBD2	TRBV25-1	NA	TRBJ2-3	CASSESLAGGADTQYF	TGTGCCAGCAGTGAATCCTTAGCGGGAGGAGCTGATACGCAGTATTTT
NA	TRBV29-1	NA	TRBJ2-2	CSVSDRANTGELFF	TGCAGCGTATCGGACAGAGCGAACACCGGGGAGCTGTTTTTT
TRBD1	TRBV11-3	few	TRBJ2-7	CASSQNQGDSSYEQYF	TGTGCCAGCAGCCAGAACCAGGGGGACAGTAGCTACGAGCAGTACTTC